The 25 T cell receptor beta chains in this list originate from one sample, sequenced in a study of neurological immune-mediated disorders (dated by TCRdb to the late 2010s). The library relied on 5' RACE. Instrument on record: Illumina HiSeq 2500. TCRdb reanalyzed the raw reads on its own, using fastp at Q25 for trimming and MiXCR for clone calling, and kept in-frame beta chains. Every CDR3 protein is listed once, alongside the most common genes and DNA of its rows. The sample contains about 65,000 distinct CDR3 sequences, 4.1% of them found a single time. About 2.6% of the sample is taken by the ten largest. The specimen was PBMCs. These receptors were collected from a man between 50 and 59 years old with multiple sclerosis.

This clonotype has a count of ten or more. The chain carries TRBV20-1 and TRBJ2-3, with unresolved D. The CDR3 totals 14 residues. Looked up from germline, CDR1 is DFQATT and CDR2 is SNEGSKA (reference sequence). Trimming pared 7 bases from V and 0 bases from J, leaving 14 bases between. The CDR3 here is CSVMRITSTDTQYF. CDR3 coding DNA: TGCAGTGTAATGAGGATCACTAGCACAGATACGCAGTATTTT.

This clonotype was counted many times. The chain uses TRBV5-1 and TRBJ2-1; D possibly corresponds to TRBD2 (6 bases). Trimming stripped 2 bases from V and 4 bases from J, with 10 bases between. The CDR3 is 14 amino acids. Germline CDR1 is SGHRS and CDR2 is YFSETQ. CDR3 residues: CASSFSGPYNEQFF. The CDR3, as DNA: TGCGCCAGCAGCTTTAGCGGCCCTTACAATGAGCAGTTCTTC.

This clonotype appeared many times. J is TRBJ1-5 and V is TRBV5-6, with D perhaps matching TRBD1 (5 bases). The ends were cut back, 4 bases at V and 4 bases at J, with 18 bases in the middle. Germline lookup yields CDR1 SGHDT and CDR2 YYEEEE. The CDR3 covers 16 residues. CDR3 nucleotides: TGTGCCAGCAGCGCGAGGGGACGGGAAAAGAATCAGCCCCAGCATTTT. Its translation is CASSARGREKNQPQHF.

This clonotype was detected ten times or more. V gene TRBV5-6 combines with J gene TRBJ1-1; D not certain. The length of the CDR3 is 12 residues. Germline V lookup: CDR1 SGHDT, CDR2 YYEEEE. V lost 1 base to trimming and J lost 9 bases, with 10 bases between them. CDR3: CASSLSSKKAFF. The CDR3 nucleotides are TGTGCCAGCAGCTTGTCGTCAAAGAAAGCTTTCTTT.

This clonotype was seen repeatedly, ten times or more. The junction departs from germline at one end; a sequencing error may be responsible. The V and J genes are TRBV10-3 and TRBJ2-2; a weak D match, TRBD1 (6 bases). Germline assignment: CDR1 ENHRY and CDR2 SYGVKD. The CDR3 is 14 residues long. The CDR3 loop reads CAISETGNPGELFF. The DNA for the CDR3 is TGTGCCATCAGTGAGACAGGGAACCCCGGGGAGCTGTTTTTT.

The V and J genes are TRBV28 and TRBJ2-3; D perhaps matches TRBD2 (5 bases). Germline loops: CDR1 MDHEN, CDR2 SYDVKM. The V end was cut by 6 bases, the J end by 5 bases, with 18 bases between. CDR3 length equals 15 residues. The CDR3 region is CASRVREGARDTQYF. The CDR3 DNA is TGTGCCAGCAGGGTGAGAGAGGGAGCACGAGATACGCAGTATTTT.

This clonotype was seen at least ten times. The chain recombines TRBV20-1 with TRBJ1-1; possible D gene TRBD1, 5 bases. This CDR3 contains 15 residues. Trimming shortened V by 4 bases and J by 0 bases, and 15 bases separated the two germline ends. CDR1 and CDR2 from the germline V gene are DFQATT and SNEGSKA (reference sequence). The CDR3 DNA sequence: TGCAGTGCTAAAGGGATCGCCAGGGTGAACACTGAAGCTTTCTTT. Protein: CSAKGIARVNTEAFF.

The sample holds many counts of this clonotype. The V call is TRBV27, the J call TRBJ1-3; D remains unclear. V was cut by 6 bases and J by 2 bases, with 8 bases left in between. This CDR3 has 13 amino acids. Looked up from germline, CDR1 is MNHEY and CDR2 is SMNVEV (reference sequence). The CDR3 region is CASSPTTGNTIYF. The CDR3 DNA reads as TGTGCCAGCAGCCCAACAACTGGAAACACCATATATTTT.

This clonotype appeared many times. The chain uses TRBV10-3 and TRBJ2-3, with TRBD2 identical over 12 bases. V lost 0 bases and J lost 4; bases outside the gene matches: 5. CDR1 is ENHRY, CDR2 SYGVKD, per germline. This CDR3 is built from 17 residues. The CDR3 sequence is CAISESASGGASDTQYF. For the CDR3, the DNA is TGTGCCATCAGTGAGTCGGCTAGCGGGGGGGCATCAGATACGCAGTATTTT.

The CDR3 nucleotides are TGTGCCAGCAGTTACCCCGGTCGGGTCACTGAAGCTTTCTTT. It codes for CASSYPGRVTEAFF. This chain uses TRBV6-5 with TRBJ1-1; D remains ambiguous. Germline-derived CDR1 and CDR2 are MNHEY and SVGAGI. The CDR3 totals 14 residues. Trimming pared 2 bases from V and 4 bases from J, leaving 11 bases between.

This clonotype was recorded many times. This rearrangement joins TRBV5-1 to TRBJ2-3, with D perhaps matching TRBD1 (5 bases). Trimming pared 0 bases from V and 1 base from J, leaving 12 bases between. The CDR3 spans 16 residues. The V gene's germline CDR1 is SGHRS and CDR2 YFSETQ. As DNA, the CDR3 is TGCGCCAGCAGCTTGGGACAGTCGGCAGGCACAGATACGCAGTATTTT. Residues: CASSLGQSAGTDTQYF.

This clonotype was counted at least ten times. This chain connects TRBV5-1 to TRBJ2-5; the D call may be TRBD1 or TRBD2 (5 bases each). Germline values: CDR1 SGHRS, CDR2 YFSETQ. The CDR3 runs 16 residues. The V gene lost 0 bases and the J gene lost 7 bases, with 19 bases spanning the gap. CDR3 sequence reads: CASSLAVGALSGTQYF. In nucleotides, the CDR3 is TGCGCCAGCAGCTTGGCGGTCGGGGCTCTTTCCGGGACCCAGTACTTC.

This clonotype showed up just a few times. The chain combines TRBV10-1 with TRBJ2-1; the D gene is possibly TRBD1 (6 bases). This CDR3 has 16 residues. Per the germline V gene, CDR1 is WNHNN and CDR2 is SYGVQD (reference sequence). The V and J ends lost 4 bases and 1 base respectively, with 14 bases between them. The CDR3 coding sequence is TGCGCCAGCAGTGGGACCAGGGGTGGGTCCTACAATGAGCAGTTCTTC. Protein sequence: CASSGTRGGSYNEQFF.

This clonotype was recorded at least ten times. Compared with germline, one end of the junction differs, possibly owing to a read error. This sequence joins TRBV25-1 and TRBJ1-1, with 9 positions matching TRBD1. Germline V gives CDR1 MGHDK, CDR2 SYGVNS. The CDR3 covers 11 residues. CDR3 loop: CASTTTGGLMF. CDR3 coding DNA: TGTGCCAGCACTACAACAGGGGGCTTAATGTTT.

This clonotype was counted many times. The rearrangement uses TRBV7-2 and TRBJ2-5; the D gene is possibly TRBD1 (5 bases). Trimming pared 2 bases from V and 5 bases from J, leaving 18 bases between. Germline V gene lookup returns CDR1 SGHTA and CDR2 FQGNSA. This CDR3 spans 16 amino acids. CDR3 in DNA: TGTGCCAGCAGCTTATCAGGGCTGGTCCTTTTGGAGACCCAGTACTTC. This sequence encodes CASSLSGLVLLETQYF.

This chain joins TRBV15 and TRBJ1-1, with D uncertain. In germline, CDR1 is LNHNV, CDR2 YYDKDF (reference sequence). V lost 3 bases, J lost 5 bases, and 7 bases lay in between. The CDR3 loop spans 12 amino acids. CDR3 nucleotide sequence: TGTGCCACCAGCAGGGAGGCGACTGAAGCTTTCTTT. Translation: CATSREATEAFF. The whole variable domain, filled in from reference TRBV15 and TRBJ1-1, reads DAMVIQNPRYQVTQFGKPVTLSCSQTLNHNVMYWYQQKSSQAPKLLFHYYDKDFNNEADTPDNFQSRRPNTSFCFLDIRSPGLGDTAMYLCATSREATEAFFGQGTRLTVV.

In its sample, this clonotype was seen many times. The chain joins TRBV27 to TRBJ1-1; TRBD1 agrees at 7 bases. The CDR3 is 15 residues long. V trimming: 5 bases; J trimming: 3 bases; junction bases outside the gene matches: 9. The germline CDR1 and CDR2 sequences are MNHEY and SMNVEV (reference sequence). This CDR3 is CASSRLGQDDTEAFF. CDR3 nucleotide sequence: TGTGCCAGCAGTCGCTTAGGACAGGATGACACTGAAGCTTTCTTT.

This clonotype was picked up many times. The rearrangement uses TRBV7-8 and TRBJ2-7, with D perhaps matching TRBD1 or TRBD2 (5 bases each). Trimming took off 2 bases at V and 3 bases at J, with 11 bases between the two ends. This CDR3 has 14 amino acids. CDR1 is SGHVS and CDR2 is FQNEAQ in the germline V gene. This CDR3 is CASSLTGGFYEQYV. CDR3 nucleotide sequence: TGTGCCAGCAGCTTAACTGGGGGATTCTACGAGCAGTACGTC.

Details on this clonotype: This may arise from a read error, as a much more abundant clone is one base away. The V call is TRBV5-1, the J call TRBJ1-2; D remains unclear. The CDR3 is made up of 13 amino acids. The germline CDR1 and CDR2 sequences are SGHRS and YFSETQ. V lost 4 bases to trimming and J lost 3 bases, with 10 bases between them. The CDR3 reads CASSGEGYYGYTF. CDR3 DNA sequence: TGCGCCAGCAGCGGGGAAGGTTACTATGGCTACACCTTC.

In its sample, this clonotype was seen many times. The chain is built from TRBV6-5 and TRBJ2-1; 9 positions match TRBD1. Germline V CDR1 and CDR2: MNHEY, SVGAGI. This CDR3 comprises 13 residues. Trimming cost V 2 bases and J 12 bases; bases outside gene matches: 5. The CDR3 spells CASSYTGQGAQFF. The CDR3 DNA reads TGTGCCAGCAGTTACACGGGACAGGGCGCGCAGTTCTTC.

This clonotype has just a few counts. The DNA for the CDR3 is TGCGCCAGCAGCTTGGAGGCAGGGGTCAATGAGCAGTTCTTC. Translation gives CASSLEAGVNEQFF. The chain employs TRBV5-1 and TRBJ2-1, with a possible D match to TRBD1 (6 bases). The CDR3 extends over 14 amino acids. V gave up 0 bases and J gave up 6 bases, with 10 bases separating them. Germline V lookup: CDR1 SGHRS, CDR2 YFSETQ.

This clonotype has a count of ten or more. This CDR3 reads CATSRESKGTGELFF. In DNA, the CDR3 is TGTGCCACCAGCAGAGAGTCCAAGGGGACCGGGGAGCTGTTTTTT. The gene calls are TRBV15 and TRBJ2-2; possibly TRBD1 for D (5 bases). The germline V and J ends were trimmed by 0 bases and 5 bases, with 10 bases remaining between them. The length of the CDR3 is 15 residues. CDR1 is LNHNV and CDR2 is YYDKDF in the germline V gene (reference sequence).

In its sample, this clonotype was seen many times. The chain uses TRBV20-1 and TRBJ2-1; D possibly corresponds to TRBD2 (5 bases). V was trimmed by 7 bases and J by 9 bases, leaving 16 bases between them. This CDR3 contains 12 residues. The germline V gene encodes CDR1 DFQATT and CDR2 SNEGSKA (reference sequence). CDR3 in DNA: TGCAGTGTAAGCTCGGGGAGCATTGAGCAGTTCTTC. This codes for CSVSSGSIEQFF.

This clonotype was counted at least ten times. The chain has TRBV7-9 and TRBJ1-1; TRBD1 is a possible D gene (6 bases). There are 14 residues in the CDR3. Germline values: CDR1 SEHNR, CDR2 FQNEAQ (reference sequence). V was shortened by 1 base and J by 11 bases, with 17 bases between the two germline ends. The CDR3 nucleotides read TGTGCCAGCAGCTTAGGGACAGCGCCCGGCGGGGCTTTCTTT. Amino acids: CASSLGTAPGGAFF.

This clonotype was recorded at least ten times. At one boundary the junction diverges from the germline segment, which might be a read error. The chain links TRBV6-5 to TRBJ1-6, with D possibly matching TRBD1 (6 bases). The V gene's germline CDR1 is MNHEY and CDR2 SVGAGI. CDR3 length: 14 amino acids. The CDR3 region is CASSGDHRVSPLNF. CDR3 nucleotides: TGTGCCAGCAGTGGAGATCACAGGGTTTCACCCCTCAACTTT.